This entry is about one T cell receptor beta chain. The V and J ends lost 2 bases and 4 bases respectively, with 12 bases between them. The CDR3 extends over 14 amino acids. The germline gives CDR1 SGHRS, CDR2 YFSETQ. The repertoire was sequenced with immunoSEQ multiplex PCR; TCRdb's copy has only in-frame clones and lacks some. The data hold over 85,000 clones, with 80% to 90% observed a single time. These data belong to a study of T cell responses to AZD1222 COVID-19 vaccine. This rearrangement joins TRBV5-1 to TRBJ1-1, with D unresolved. The input for sequencing was peripheral blood, taken on day 0 of AZD1222 vaccination. This TCR was recovered from an adult in good health. CDR3 DNA sequence: TGCGCCAGCAGCTTTAACGATTTTGGCACTGAAGCTTTCTTT. Its translation is CASSFNDFGTEAFF.